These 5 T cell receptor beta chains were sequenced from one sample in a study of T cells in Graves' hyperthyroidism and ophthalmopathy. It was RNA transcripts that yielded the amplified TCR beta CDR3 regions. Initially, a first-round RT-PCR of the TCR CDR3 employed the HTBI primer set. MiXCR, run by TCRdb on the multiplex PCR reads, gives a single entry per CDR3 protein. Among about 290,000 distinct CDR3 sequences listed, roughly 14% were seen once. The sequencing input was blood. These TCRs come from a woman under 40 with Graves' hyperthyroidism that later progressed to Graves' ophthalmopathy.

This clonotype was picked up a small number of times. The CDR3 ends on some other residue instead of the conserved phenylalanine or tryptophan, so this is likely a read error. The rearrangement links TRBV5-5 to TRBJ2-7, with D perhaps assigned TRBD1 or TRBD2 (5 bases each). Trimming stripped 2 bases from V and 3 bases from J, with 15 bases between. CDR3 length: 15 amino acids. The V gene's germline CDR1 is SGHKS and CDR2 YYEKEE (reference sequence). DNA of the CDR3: TGTGCCAGCAGCTTATTTGGGATTGGGGGCTACGAGCAGTACCTC. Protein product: CASSLFGIGGYEQYL.

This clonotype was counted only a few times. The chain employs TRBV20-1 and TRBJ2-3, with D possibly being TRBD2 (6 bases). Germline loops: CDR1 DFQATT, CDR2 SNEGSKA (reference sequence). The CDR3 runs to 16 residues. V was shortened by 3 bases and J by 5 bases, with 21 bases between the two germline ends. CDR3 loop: CSASISAEFGRDTQYF. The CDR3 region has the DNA TGCAGTGCTAGTATAAGTGCGGAGTTCGGGAGAGATACGCAGTATTTT.

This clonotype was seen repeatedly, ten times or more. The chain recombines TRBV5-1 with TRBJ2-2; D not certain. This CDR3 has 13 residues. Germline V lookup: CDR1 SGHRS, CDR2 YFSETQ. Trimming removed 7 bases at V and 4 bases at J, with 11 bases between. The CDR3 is CASAGQTTGELFF. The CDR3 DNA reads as TGCGCCAGCGCCGGCCAGACCACCGGGGAGCTGTTTTTT. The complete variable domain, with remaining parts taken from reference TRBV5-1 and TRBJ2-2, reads KAGVTQTPRYLIKTRGQQVTLSCSPISGHRSVSWYQQTPGQGLQFLFEYFSETQRNKGNFPGRFSGRQFSNSRSEMNVSTLELGDSALYLCASAGQTTGELFFGEGSRLTVL.

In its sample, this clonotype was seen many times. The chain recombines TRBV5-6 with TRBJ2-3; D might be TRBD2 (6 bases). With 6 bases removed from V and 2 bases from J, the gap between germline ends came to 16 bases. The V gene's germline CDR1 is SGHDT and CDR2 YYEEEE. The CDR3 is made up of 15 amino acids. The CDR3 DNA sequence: TGTGCCAGCACCATCCGGGACTTCCACACAGATACGCAGTATTTT. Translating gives CASTIRDFHTDTQYF.

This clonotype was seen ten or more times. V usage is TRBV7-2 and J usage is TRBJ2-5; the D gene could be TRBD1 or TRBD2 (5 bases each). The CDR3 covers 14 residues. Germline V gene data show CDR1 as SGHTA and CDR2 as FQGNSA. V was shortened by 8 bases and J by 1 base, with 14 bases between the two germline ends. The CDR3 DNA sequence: TGTGCCAGCGGCGAAACCGGGGCCCAAGAGACCCAGTACTTC. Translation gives CASGETGAQETQYF.